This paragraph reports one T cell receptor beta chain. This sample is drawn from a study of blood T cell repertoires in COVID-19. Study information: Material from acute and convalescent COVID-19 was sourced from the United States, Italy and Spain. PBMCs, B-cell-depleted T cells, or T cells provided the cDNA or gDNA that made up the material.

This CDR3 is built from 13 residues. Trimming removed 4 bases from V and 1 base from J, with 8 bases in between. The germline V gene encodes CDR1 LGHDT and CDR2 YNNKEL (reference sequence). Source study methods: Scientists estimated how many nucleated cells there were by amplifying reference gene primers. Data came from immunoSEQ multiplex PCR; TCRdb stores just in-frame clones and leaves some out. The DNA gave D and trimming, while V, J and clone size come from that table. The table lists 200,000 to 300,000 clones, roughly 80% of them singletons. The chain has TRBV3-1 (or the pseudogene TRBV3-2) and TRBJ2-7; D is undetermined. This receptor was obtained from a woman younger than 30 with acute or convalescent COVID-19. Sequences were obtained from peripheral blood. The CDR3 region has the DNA TGTGCCAGCAGCCTTTGGGCTTCCTACGAGCAGTACTTC. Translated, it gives CASSLWASYEQYF.